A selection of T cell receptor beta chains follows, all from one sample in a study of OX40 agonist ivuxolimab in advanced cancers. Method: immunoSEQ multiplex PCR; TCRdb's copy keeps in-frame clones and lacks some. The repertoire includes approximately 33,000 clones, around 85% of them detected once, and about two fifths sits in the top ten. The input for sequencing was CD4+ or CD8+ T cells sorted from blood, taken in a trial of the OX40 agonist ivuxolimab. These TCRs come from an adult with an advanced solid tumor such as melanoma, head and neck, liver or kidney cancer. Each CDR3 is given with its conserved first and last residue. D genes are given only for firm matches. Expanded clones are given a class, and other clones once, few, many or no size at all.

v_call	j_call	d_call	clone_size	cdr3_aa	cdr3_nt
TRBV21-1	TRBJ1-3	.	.	CASIATGGEVGNTIYF	TGTGCCAGCATCGCGACAGGGGGCGAGGTTGGAAACACCATATATTTT
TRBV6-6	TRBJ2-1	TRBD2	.	CASSYSSSGTYNEQFF	TGTGCCAGCAGTTACTCGTCTAGCGGGACCTACAATGAGCAGTTCTTC
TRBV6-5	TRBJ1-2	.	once	CASSLSGTSGGYTF	TGTGCCAGCAGTTTATCCGGGACATCAGGGGGCTACACCTTC
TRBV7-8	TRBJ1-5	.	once	CASSLGYSNQPQHF	TGTGCCAGCAGCTTAGGCTATAGCAATCAGCCCCAGCATTTT
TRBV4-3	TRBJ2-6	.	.	CASSQERGSGANVLTF	TGCGCCAGCAGCCAAGAAAGGGGCTCTGGGGCCAACGTCCTGACTTTC
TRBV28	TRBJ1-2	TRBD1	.	CASSTRTGGSYGYTF	TGTGCCAGCAGTACGAGGACAGGGGGAAGTTATGGCTACACCTTC
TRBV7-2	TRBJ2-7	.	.	CASSLVLSSYEQYF	TGTGCCAGCAGCTTAGTTCTATCCTCCTACGAGCAGTACTTC
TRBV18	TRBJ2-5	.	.	CASSPTAGQETQYF	TGTGCCAGCTCACCAACGGCAGGCCAAGAGACCCAGTACTTC
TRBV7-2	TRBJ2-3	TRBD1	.	CASSIRQGVTDTQYF	TGTGCCAGCAGCATCAGACAGGGGGTTACAGATACGCAGTATTTT
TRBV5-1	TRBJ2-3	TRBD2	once	CASSSPFVMGLDTDTQYF	TGCGCCAGCAGCTCCCCATTTGTTATGGGACTAGACACAGATACGCAGTATTTT
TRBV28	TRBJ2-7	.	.	CASSLFGVRGEQYF	TGTGCCAGCAGTTTATTCGGGGTCAGAGGCGAGCAGTACTTC
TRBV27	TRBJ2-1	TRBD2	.	CASSSPLAGGLHEQFF	TGTGCCAGCAGTTCCCCACTAGCGGGAGGGCTCCATGAGCAGTTCTTC
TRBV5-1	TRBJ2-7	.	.	CASSLLSISYEQYF	TGCGCCAGCAGCTTATTGTCAATTTCCTACGAGCAGTACTTC
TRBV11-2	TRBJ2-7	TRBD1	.	CASSFPYGTAYEQYF	TGTGCCAGCAGCTTCCCCTACGGGACAGCCTACGAGCAGTACTTC
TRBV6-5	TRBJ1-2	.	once	CASRKGYGYTF	TGTGCCAGCAGGAAGGGCTATGGCTACACCTTC
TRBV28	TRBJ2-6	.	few	CASSFRWGSGANVLTF	TGTGCCAGCAGTTTTAGGTGGGGCTCTGGGGCCAACGTCCTGACTTTC
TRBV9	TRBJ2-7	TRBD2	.	CASSVSSGRSYEQYF	TGTGCCAGCAGCGTATCTAGCGGGCGCTCCTACGAGCAGTACTTC
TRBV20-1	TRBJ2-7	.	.	CSAAREYEQYF	TGCAGTGCTGCCAGGGAATACGAGCAGTACTTC
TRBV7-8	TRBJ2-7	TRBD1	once	CASSFPTGVGEHEQYF	TGTGCCAGCAGCTTCCCGACAGGGGTTGGAGAGCACGAGCAGTACTTC
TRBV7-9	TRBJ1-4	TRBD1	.	CASSTTGGPNEKLFF	TGTGCCAGCAGTACAACAGGGGGCCCTAATGAAAAACTGTTTTTT
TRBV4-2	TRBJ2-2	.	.	CASSSSKELIANTGELFF	TGTGCCAGCAGCTCTTCGAAGGAGCTGATCGCGAACACCGGGGAGCTGTTTTTT
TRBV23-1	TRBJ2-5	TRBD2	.	CASSQESPRTSRAEETQYF	TGCGCCAGCAGTCAAGAATCTCCTAGGACTAGCCGTGCCGAAGAGACCCAGTACTTC
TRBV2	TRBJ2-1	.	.	CATPAWQGLTSSYNEQFF	TGTGCCACGCCTGCGTGGCAGGGCCTAACCAGCTCCTACAATGAGCAGTTCTTC
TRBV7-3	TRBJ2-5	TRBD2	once	CASSTGLDSETQYF	TGTGCCAGCAGTACGGGACTAGACTCAGAGACCCAGTACTTC
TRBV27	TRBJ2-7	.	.	CASSLDYLNYEQYF	TGTGCCAGCAGTTTAGACTATCTAAACTACGAGCAGTACTTC
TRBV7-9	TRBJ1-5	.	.	CASSSAGVQPQHF	TGTGCCAGCAGCTCTGCAGGGGTTCAGCCCCAGCATTTT
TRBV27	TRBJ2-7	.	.	CASRPLNENYEQYF	TGTGCCAGCAGACCCCTTAACGAAAACTACGAGCAGTACTTC
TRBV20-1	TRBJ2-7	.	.	CSARDGYEQYF	TGCAGTGCTAGAGACGGCTACGAGCAGTACTTC
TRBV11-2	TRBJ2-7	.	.	CASSLFRSLMLYEQYF	TGTGCCAGCAGCTTATTCCGGAGTCTCATGTTGTACGAGCAGTACTTC
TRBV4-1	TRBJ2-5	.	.	CASSQVGLVETQYF	TGCGCCAGCAGCCAAGTGGGGCTAGTGGAGACCCAGTACTTC
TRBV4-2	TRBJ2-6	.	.	CASSQGTNSGANVLTF	TGTGCCAGCAGCCAAGGGACAAACTCTGGGGCCAACGTCCTGACTTTC
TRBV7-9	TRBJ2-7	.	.	CASSPWRDEQYF	TGTGCCAGCAGCCCCTGGAGGGACGAGCAGTACTTC
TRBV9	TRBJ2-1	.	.	CASSSPVGSVDEQFF	TGTGCCAGCAGCTCACCCGTGGGTAGCGTCGATGAGCAGTTCTTC
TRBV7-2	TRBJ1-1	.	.	CASSFRDIEAFF	TGTGCCAGCAGCTTCCGGGACATTGAAGCTTTCTTT
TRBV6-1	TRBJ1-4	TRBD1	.	CASSEGQGNEKLFF	TGTGCCAGCAGTGAGGGACAGGGAAATGAAAAACTGTTTTTT
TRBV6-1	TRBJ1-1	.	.	CASSEWGDGPKVAFF	TGTGCCAGCAGTGAATGGGGCGACGGGCCCAAAGTAGCTTTCTTT
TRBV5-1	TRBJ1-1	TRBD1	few	CASSLGQGANTEAFF	TGCGCCAGCAGCTTAGGACAGGGGGCTAACACTGAAGCTTTCTTT
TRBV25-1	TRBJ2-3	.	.	CASTPTTGPDTQYF	TGTGCCAGCACTCCTACTACGGGCCCAGATACGCAGTATTTT
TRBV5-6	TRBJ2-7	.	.	CASSLGLAGEQYF	TGTGCCAGCAGCTTGGGTCTAGCTGGGGAGCAGTACTTC
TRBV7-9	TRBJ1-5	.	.	CASSYSGQPQHF	TGTGCCAGCAGCTATTCGGGTCAGCCCCAGCATTTT
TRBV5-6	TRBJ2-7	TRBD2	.	CASSSFAGTIYEQYF	TGTGCCAGCAGCTCCTTCGCGGGGACTATCTACGAGCAGTACTTC
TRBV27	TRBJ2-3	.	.	CASRGTVGTDTQYF	TGTGCCAGCAGGGGGACCGTCGGCACAGATACGCAGTATTTT